The 13 T cell receptor beta chains listed next were all sequenced from one sample in a study of blood T cells in healthy people across ages. Next came a second PCR, run for about 7 to 12 cycles, which used a sample-barcoded 5' primer along with a J-beta primer mix. TCRdb ran MiXCR on the 5' RACE reads and lists one entry per CDR3 protein. The sample includes 1.2 million to 1.5 million distinct CDR3 sequences, approximately 63% seen only once; the top ten take 5.5% to 8%. The specimen was blood. The receptors derive from a man aged 18-30 years in good health.

The V gene is TRBV11-2, the J gene TRBJ1-4, with a tentative D call TRBD1 (5 bases). The CDR3 is made up of 12 amino acids. Trimming stripped 4 bases from V and 8 bases from J, with 8 bases between. Germline CDR1 SGHAT, CDR2 FQNNGV. CDR3 sequence (DNA): TGTGCCAGCAGCTCGACAGAGGAAAAACTGTTTTTT. Translation gives CASSSTEEKLFF.

This chain links TRBV7-2 with TRBJ2-1; 13 nucleotides agree with TRBD2. CDR3 length equals 20 residues. CDR1 is SGHTA, CDR2 FQGNSA, per germline. The V segment lost 2 bases and the J segment 5 bases; nucleotides outside the gene matches: 15. The CDR3 reads CASSLPGQATSGRQNNEQFF. CDR3 DNA sequence: TGTGCCAGCAGCTTACCGGGACAGGCGACTAGCGGGAGGCAAAACAATGAGCAGTTCTTC.

The chain recombines TRBV11-3 with TRBJ2-2; D perhaps matches TRBD2 (6 bases). The V end lost 5 bases, the J end lost 6 bases, and 13 bases lay between the germline ends. Germline V gives CDR1 SGHNT, CDR2 YENEEA. The CDR3 totals 14 residues. Here the CDR3 DNA reads TGTGCCAGCAGCGAGGCTAGCGATCCCGGGGAGCTGTTTTTT. This encodes CASSEASDPGELFF.

This clonotype showed up just a few times. This chain joins TRBV4-3 and TRBJ2-7; tentatively, D is TRBD2 (5 bases). V was cut by 0 bases and J by 9 bases, with 12 bases left in between. Germline V lookup: CDR1 LGHNA, CDR2 YSLEER. The CDR3 extends over 13 amino acids. The chain's CDR3 is CASSQDPARGQYF. DNA for the CDR3: TGCGCCAGCAGCCAAGATCCCGCCCGGGGGCAGTACTTC.

The table lists this clonotype with a few counts. The rearrangement links TRBV6-2 or TRBV6-3 to TRBJ1-1; D is undetermined. Trimming took off 2 bases at V and 2 bases at J, with 9 bases between the two ends. CDR1 and CDR2 from the germline V gene are MNHEY and SVGEGT. This CDR3 comprises 14 residues. The CDR3 DNA reads as TGTGCCAGCAGTTACCATCCCCAAAACACTGAAGCTTTCTTT. It yields the protein CASSYHPQNTEAFF.

The chain employs TRBV6-6 and TRBJ1-2; no clear D gene. V was pared by 2 bases and J by 1 base, with 14 bases between. The CDR3 contains 16 residues. Germline lookup yields CDR1 MNHNY and CDR2 SVGAGI (reference sequence). The CDR3 DNA is TGTGCCAGCAGTTACCCTGGCGCAGACAATAACTATGGCTACACCTTC. Translation gives CASSYPGADNNYGYTF.

This chain links TRBV29-1 with TRBJ2-5, with D possibly being TRBD2 (7 bases). This CDR3 is built from 14 residues. Per germline, CDR1 SQVTM and CDR2 ANQGSEA. V lost 4 bases and J 4 bases, leaving 16 bases between the germline ends. CDR3 nucleotides: TGCAGCGTTGGTGTCGGGGGCGGGAGAGAGACCCAGTACTTC. This sequence encodes CSVGVGGGRETQYF.

The CDR3 region is CSARRNYGYTF. In DNA, the CDR3 is TGCAGTGCTAGGAGGAACTATGGCTACACCTTC. J is TRBJ1-2 and V is TRBV20-1; D gene ambiguous. In germline, CDR1 is DFQATT, CDR2 SNEGSKA (reference sequence). V was pared by 3 bases and J by 2 bases, with 4 bases between. The CDR3 length is 11 residues.

This chain connects TRBV6-5 to TRBJ2-7, with 12 bases fitting TRBD2. V lost 2 bases to trimming and J lost 4 bases; unmatched junction nucleotides: 12. Germline V gene lookup returns CDR1 MNHEY and CDR2 SVGAGI. This CDR3 is built from 18 residues. CDR3: CASSYLKTQTSGSYEQYF. The CDR3 region has the DNA TGTGCCAGCAGTTACCTAAAAACACAGACTAGCGGGAGTTACGAGCAGTACTTC.

CDR3 in DNA: TGCAGTGCGGAGGTCCCTAGCGGGGGGAACAATGAGCAGTTCTTC. Translation: CSAEVPSGGNNEQFF. The chain couples TRBV20-1 to TRBJ2-1; TRBD2 matches 11 bases. The CDR3 is made up of 15 amino acids. The germline V gene has CDR1 DFQATT and CDR2 SNEGSKA (reference sequence). V shed 6 bases, J shed 5 bases, and the junction held 9 bases outside the gene matches.

A single count supports this clonotype. The V call is TRBV7-6, the J call TRBJ2-7, with 10 positions matching TRBD2. Trimming took 4 bases from V and 3 from J; bases not matched to a gene: 18. Germline V gives CDR1 SGHVS, CDR2 FNYEAQ. This CDR3 has 19 amino acids. Here the CDR3 reads CASSSSAPWDLAGDYEQYF. As DNA, the CDR3 is TGTGCCAGCAGCTCCTCGGCCCCCTGGGATCTAGCGGGGGACTACGAGCAGTACTTC.

The rearrangement joins TRBV4-2 to TRBJ1-1; perhaps TRBD1 as D (6 bases). Germline V lookup: CDR1 LGHNA, CDR2 YNFKEQ. V was clipped by 2 bases and J by 7 bases, with 14 bases between them. The length of the CDR3 is 14 residues. CDR3 sequence: CASSQTAGAIEAFF. DNA of the CDR3: TGTGCCAGCAGCCAAACAGCAGGGGCGATTGAAGCTTTCTTT.

V and J are TRBV24-1 and TRBJ2-3; D ambiguous. The germline V gene encodes CDR1 KGHDR and CDR2 SFDVKD. This CDR3 spans 13 amino acids. The V and J ends lost 9 bases and 0 bases respectively, with 9 bases between them. The CDR3, as DNA: TGTGCCACCTCCTGGGGTAGCACAGATACGCAGTATTTT. It encodes CATSWGSTDTQYF.